This TCR beta chain was retrieved from a study of blood T cell repertoires in COVID-19. Clones were read by immunoSEQ multiplex PCR, and TCRdb kept only the in-frame ones, dropping some. The sample consists of about 250,000 clones, around 90% of them appearing once. Germline V gene lookup returns CDR1 MNHEY and CDR2 SMNVEV (reference sequence). The J segment lost 0 bases and the V segment lost 2 bases, leaving 6 bases of the junction unmatched. The CDR3 is 16 residues long. Self-reported history from a screening survey and questionnaire set each donor's cohort. Material for sequencing was PBMCs or T cells enriched from blood (not recorded which). The sequence was obtained from a woman aged 25 to 39 with acute COVID-19. The chain joins TRBV27 to TRBJ1-2, with TRBD1 matching over 7 bases. The CDR3 DNA follows: TGTGCCAGCAGTTTACTCTGGGGACAGACTAACTATGGCTACACCTTC. Protein: CASSLLWGQTNYGYTF.